The 24 T cell receptor beta chains given below trace back to one sample, sequenced in a study of regulatory T cells in long-lasting Graves disease. Time point of the sample: persistent/refractory GD, antithyroid drugs over 5 years with positive TRAb. The authors made the TCR library using RNA they extracted from PBMCs. Arm-PCR of CDR3 regions and iRepertoire HTBI primers were used to build TCR beta libraries. MiXCR, run by TCRdb on the multiplex PCR reads, gives a single entry per CDR3 protein. The sample holds around 400,000 distinct CDR3 sequences, less than 30% seen once. This specimen was peripheral blood mononuclear cells (PBMCs), taken when the disease was refractory, from a patient treated with antithyroid drugs. The receptors come from a woman aged 40 to 49 with Graves disease.

In the case of this clonotype: A much larger clone lies a single base off, so this may be a read error. V and J are TRBV28 and TRBJ1-4; D may be TRBD1 (5 bases). The CDR3 has 12 residues. The germline gives CDR1 MDHEN, CDR2 SYDVKM. Trimming pared 7 bases from V and 8 bases from J, leaving 11 bases between. CDR3 sequence reads: CASTQGNEKLFF. CDR3 sequence (DNA): TGTGCCAGCACCCAGGGTAACGAAAAACTGTTTTTT. The variable domain in full, completed from reference TRBV28 and TRBJ1-4, reads DVKVTQSSRYLVKRTGEKVFLECVQDMDHENMFWYRQDPGLGLRLIYFSYDVKMKEKGDIPEGYSVSREKKERFSLILESASTNQTSMYLCASTQGNEKLFFGSGTQLSVL.

J is TRBJ1-4 and V is TRBV7-9; D may be TRBD1 (5 bases). The V gene lost 2 bases and the J gene lost 0 bases, with 25 bases spanning the gap. CDR1 is SEHNR, CDR2 FQNEAQ, per germline (reference sequence). The CDR3 length is 21 residues. CDR3 sequence reads: CASSLFPTPGARFTTNEKLFF. CDR3 DNA: TGTGCCAGCAGCTTATTCCCTACCCCTGGGGCACGATTTACAACTAATGAAAAACTGTTTTTT.

This clonotype was found many times. This chain joins TRBV12-3 or TRBV12-4 and TRBJ1-1; the D is unclear. Trimming stripped 3 bases from V and 11 bases from J, with 16 bases between. There are 13 residues in the CDR3. CDR3 loop: CASSLDRNRRAFF. For the CDR3, the DNA is TGTGCCAGCAGTTTGGATAGAAACCGGCGGGCTTTCTTT.

This clonotype was detected ten times or more. The chain employs TRBV12-3 or TRBV12-4 and TRBJ2-5; 12 positions match TRBD2. The CDR3 runs 15 residues. With V trimmed by 5 bases and J by 5 bases, 6 bases remained unmatched. CDR3 residues: CASSRRLAGDETQYF. The CDR3 DNA reads TGTGCCAGCAGTCGAAGACTAGCGGGAGATGAGACCCAGTACTTC.

This clonotype was seen many times. This sequence joins TRBV6-5 and TRBJ1-5; TRBD1 agrees at 9 bases. The length of the CDR3 is 18 residues. Per germline, CDR1 MNHEY and CDR2 SVGAGI. Germline trimming cut 4 bases from V and 1 base from J; bases unmatched to any gene: 11. The CDR3 region is CASSSPGGTGRSNQPQHF. DNA for the CDR3: TGTGCCAGCAGTTCCCCTGGGGGGACAGGGAGGAGCAATCAGCCCCAGCATTTT.

This clonotype has a count of ten or more. V usage is TRBV2 and J usage is TRBJ2-7, with 7 bases that match TRBD2. Germline trimming cut 4 bases from V and 0 bases from J; bases unmatched to any gene: 6. Germline values: CDR1 SNHLY, CDR2 FYNNEI. The CDR3 spans 15 residues. In DNA, the CDR3 is TGTGCCAGCAGTGTACCAGCGGGGATCTCCTACGAGCAGTACTTC. Translation gives CASSVPAGISYEQYF.

In this sample, this clonotype turned up many times. V and J are TRBV20-1 and TRBJ1-6; D possibly corresponds to TRBD1 (5 bases). Trimming took 6 bases from V and 10 from J, leaving 19 bases between them. This CDR3 comprises 14 residues. Per germline, CDR1 DFQATT and CDR2 SNEGSKA (reference sequence). The CDR3 spells CSAEVGVSPSPLHF. CDR3 nucleotide sequence: TGCAGTGCAGAGGTGGGGGTGAGCCCCTCACCCCTCCACTTT.

This clonotype has more than one count but fewer than ten. This chain connects TRBV9 to TRBJ1-1; D unresolved. CDR1 is SGDLS and CDR2 is YYNGEE in the germline V gene. Trimming pared 2 bases from V and 4 bases from J, leaving 9 bases between. The CDR3 totals 13 residues. CDR3 protein: CASSVALATEAFF. CDR3 DNA sequence: TGTGCCAGCAGCGTGGCCTTGGCCACTGAAGCTTTCTTT.

This clonotype was seen ten or more times. The V gene is TRBV11-2, the J gene TRBJ2-2; D gene ambiguous. The CDR3 extends over 17 amino acids. Per germline, CDR1 SGHAT and CDR2 FQNNGV. The germline V and J ends were trimmed by 5 bases and 0 bases, with 16 bases remaining between them. The CDR3 coding sequence is TGTGCCAGCAGCCGCGAATGGTTCCTCGCGAACACCGGGGAGCTGTTTTTT. Encoded protein: CASSREWFLANTGELFF.

This clonotype was counted ten times or more. The chain employs TRBV6-1 and TRBJ1-4; TRBD1 aligns across 8 bases. Germline assignment: CDR1 MNHNS and CDR2 SASEGT. The CDR3 extends over 14 amino acids. J gave up 0 bases and V 6 bases, and 0 bases lay outside the gene matches. The CDR3 DNA follows: TGTGCCAGCAGACAGGGGGCAACTAATGAAAAACTGTTTTTT. Amino acids: CASRQGATNEKLFF.

This clonotype came up many times. V gene TRBV11-1 combines with J gene TRBJ2-5; D is uncertain. This CDR3 is 17 amino acids long. V was cut by 1 base and J by 5 bases, with 20 bases left in between. The germline gives CDR1 SGHAT, CDR2 FQDESV (reference sequence). The CDR3: CASSLGVTRGSAETQYF. The CDR3 region has the DNA TGTGCCAGCAGCTTAGGAGTGACTCGAGGCTCGGCCGAGACCCAGTACTTC.

The chain employs TRBV7-2 and TRBJ2-4; D is possibly TRBD2 (5 bases). This CDR3 spans 16 amino acids. V gave up 5 bases and J gave up 0 bases, with 14 bases separating them. Germline V gene data show CDR1 as SGHTA and CDR2 as FQGNSA. The DNA of the CDR3 is TGTGCCAGCAGCCCCAGACGGGATCTAGCCAAAAACATTCAGTACTTC. Residues: CASSPRRDLAKNIQYF.

Here the CDR3 DNA reads TGTGCCAGCAGCTTAGTCTCTCGATTGAACACTGAAGCTTTCTTT. Translation: CASSLVSRLNTEAFF. J is TRBJ1-1 and V is TRBV7-6; D remains ambiguous. This CDR3 comprises 15 residues. The germline gives CDR1 SGHVS, CDR2 FNYEAQ. V dropped 1 base and J dropped 0 bases, with 9 bases sitting between them.

At least ten counts were recorded for this clonotype. The chain recombines TRBV28 with TRBJ2-2; the D gene is possibly TRBD2 (5 bases). The CDR3 contains 16 residues. V was pared by 6 bases and J by 4 bases, with 18 bases between. Germline CDR1 MDHEN, CDR2 SYDVKM. CDR3 residues: CASSPLTRAGTGELFF. CDR3 DNA: TGTGCCAGCAGCCCGCTGACGAGGGCGGGCACCGGGGAGCTGTTTTTT. The whole variable domain, remainder taken from reference TRBV28 and TRBJ2-2, is DVKVTQSSRYLVKRTGEKVFLECVQDMDHENMFWYRQDPGLGLRLIYFSYDVKMKEKGDIPEGYSVSREKKERFSLILESASTNQTSMYLCASSPLTRAGTGELFFGEGSRLTVL.

This clonotype was counted a few times. J is TRBJ2-5 and V is TRBV5-1; 7 positions match TRBD1. This CDR3 has 14 residues. Trimming at V came to 3 bases and at J to 5 bases, leaving 7 bases not matched to a gene. CDR1 SGHRS and CDR2 YFSETQ come from the germline V gene. The chain's CDR3 is CASSSQGLKETQYF. The CDR3 DNA reads as TGCGCCAGCAGCTCACAGGGGTTGAAGGAGACCCAGTACTTC. Supplemented by reference TRBV5-1 and TRBJ2-5, the full variable domain reads KAGVTQTPRYLIKTRGQQVTLSCSPISGHRSVSWYQQTPGQGLQFLFEYFSETQRNKGNFPGRFSGRQFSNSRSEMNVSTLELGDSALYLCASSSQGLKETQYFGPGTRLLVL.

Worth noting for this clonotype: One end of the junction varies from germline; a read error may be responsible. The chain joins TRBV19 to TRBJ2-7; no definite D call. Germline CDR1 LNHDA, CDR2 SQIVND (reference sequence). The CDR3 runs 14 residues. In DNA, the CDR3 is TGTGCCAGTAGTCATGGAGTTCCCCCGTCCTTTCGGAACTTC. Translating it yields CASSHGVPPSFRNF.

This clonotype was counted at least ten times. This chain links TRBV20-1 with TRBJ2-7; possible D gene TRBD1, 5 bases. This CDR3 contains 12 residues. The germline CDR1 and CDR2 sequences are DFQATT and SNEGSKA (reference sequence). V lost 5 bases and J lost 4, with 12 bases in between. The CDR3: CSAVPDTYEQYF. The CDR3 DNA reads as TGCAGTGCTGTCCCGGACACTTACGAGCAGTACTTC.

This clonotype was counted ten times or more. This chain joins TRBV2 and TRBJ2-7, with D perhaps matching TRBD1 (6 bases). The V end lost 1 base, the J end lost 2 bases, and 12 bases lay between the germline ends. The germline gives CDR1 SNHLY, CDR2 FYNNEI. The CDR3 contains 15 residues. CDR3 amino acids: CASSEDGRGAYEQYF. Written as DNA, the CDR3 is TGTGCCAGCAGTGAAGATGGCAGGGGTGCCTACGAGCAGTACTTC.

This clonotype occurred many times. This rearrangement joins TRBV28 to TRBJ2-5, with D perhaps TRBD2 (6 bases). The CDR3 length is 15 residues. V lost 8 bases and J 1 base, leaving 17 bases between the germline ends. CDR1 is MDHEN, CDR2 SYDVKM, per germline. DNA for the CDR3: TGTGCCAGCGTCCGGAGGTGGGAGGCCCAAGAGACCCAGTACTTC. Translation: CASVRRWEAQETQYF. Supplemented by reference TRBV28 and TRBJ2-5, the full variable domain reads DVKVTQSSRYLVKRTGEKVFLECVQDMDHENMFWYRQDPGLGLRLIYFSYDVKMKEKGDIPEGYSVSREKKERFSLILESASTNQTSMYLCASVRRWEAQETQYFGPGTRLLVL.

This clonotype was recorded many times. The rearrangement links TRBV11-2 to TRBJ2-5; 12 positions agree with TRBD2. CDR1 SGHAT and CDR2 FQNNGV come from the germline V gene. The J segment lost 4 bases and the V segment lost 0 bases, leaving 9 bases of the junction unmatched. The CDR3 spans 18 residues. The CDR3 region is CASSLDRGLAGYSETQYF. The CDR3 region has the DNA TGTGCCAGCAGCTTAGATCGGGGACTAGCGGGTTATTCAGAGACCCAGTACTTC.

This clonotype was seen only a few times. The rearrangement uses TRBV5-1 and TRBJ1-4; D is ambiguous. Germline V gene data show CDR1 as SGHRS and CDR2 as YFSETQ. The germline V and J ends were trimmed by 3 bases and 8 bases, with 20 bases remaining between them. The CDR3 is made up of 16 amino acids. CDR3 sequence reads: CASSYLDGRRGEKLFF. The CDR3 coding sequence is TGCGCCAGCAGCTACTTGGACGGACGCCGGGGAGAAAAACTGTTTTTT.

This clonotype was observed many times. The rearrangement uses TRBV20-1 and TRBJ1-1; D call uncertain. The V gene lost 5 bases and the J gene lost 0 bases, with 13 bases spanning the gap. Germline V gives CDR1 DFQATT, CDR2 SNEGSKA (reference sequence). The CDR3 is made up of 14 amino acids. CDR3 loop: CSAPGGGMNTEAFF. DNA for the CDR3: TGCAGTGCTCCTGGAGGAGGGATGAACACTGAAGCTTTCTTT.

This clonotype has more than one count but fewer than ten. The genes are TRBV5-1 and TRBJ1-1; tentatively, D is TRBD1 (5 bases). The CDR3 consists of 15 residues. Trimming removed 2 bases from V and 1 base from J, with 12 bases in between. CDR1 is SGHRS, CDR2 YFSETQ, per germline. CDR3 in amino acids: CASSFLMTANTEAFF. CDR3 bases: TGCGCCAGCAGCTTCCTCATGACAGCGAACACTGAAGCTTTCTTT. The full variable domain, completed using reference TRBV5-1 and TRBJ1-1, is KAGVTQTPRYLIKTRGQQVTLSCSPISGHRSVSWYQQTPGQGLQFLFEYFSETQRNKGNFPGRFSGRQFSNSRSEMNVSTLELGDSALYLCASSFLMTANTEAFFGQGTRLTVV.

This clonotype was recorded at least ten times. J is TRBJ2-5 and V is TRBV28; possibly TRBD1 or TRBD2 for D (7 bases each). CDR1 is MDHEN, CDR2 SYDVKM, per germline. This CDR3 spans 17 amino acids. Trimming removed 1 base at V and 6 bases at J, with 21 bases between. This CDR3 reads CASSLFSGGAPRKTQYF. CDR3 DNA: TGTGCCAGCAGTTTATTCTCAGGGGGGGCACCGAGAAAGACCCAGTACTTC. Variable domain in full (rest from reference TRBV28 and TRBJ2-5): DVKVTQSSRYLVKRTGEKVFLECVQDMDHENMFWYRQDPGLGLRLIYFSYDVKMKEKGDIPEGYSVSREKKERFSLILESASTNQTSMYLCASSLFSGGAPRKTQYFGPGTRLLVL.